These T cell receptor beta chains were read from a single sample in a study of neurological immune-mediated disorders. TCRdb reprocessed the 5' RACE reads via MiXCR and lists one record per CDR3 protein. This repertoire shows 70,000 to 90,000 distinct CDR3 sequences, more than 5% found once; its top ten account for 6.5% to 9.5%. Sequencing used PBMCs. These receptors originate from an older woman with multiple sclerosis. Each CDR3 is given with its conserved first and last residue. D genes are given only for firm matches. Clone size is shown for a subset of rows, as once, few, many or a class of expanded clone.

J: TRBJ1-1; D: TRBD1; V: TRBV2; size: few; CDR3: CASTGQMNTEAFF; DNA: TGTGCCAGCACGGGACAGATGAACACTGAAGCTTTCTTT
J: TRBJ1-5; D: .; V: TRBV9; size: many; CDR3: CASSVLPMGRDSNQPQHF; DNA: TGTGCCAGCAGCGTACTCCCAATGGGCAGGGACTCTAATCAGCCCCAGCATTTT
J: TRBJ2-1; D: TRBD2; V: TRBV5-6; size: many; CDR3: CASSLVGTRSDNEQFF; DNA: TGTGCCAGCAGCTTGGTGGGGACTAGGAGTGACAATGAGCAGTTCTTC
J: TRBJ1-5; D: .; V: TRBV20-1; size: many; CDR3: CSASWAMGANQPQHF; DNA: TGCAGTGCTAGCTGGGCGATGGGAGCCAATCAGCCCCAGCATTTT
J: TRBJ2-2; D: TRBD2; V: TRBV5-5; size: many; CDR3: CASSLGGLAGTYGELFF; DNA: TGTGCCAGCAGCTTGGGGGGACTAGCGGGGACATACGGGGAGCTGTTTTTT
J: TRBJ2-1; D: .; V: TRBV28; size: many; CDR3: CASSDRVVEQFF; DNA: TGTGCCAGCAGCGACCGGGTCGTTGAGCAGTTCTTC
J: TRBJ2-2; D: TRBD1; V: TRBV4-2; size: many; CDR3: CASSWDRGTGELFF; DNA: TGTGCCAGCAGCTGGGACAGGGGTACCGGGGAGCTGTTTTTT
J: TRBJ2-3; D: .; V: TRBV6-5; size: .; CDR3: CASSSPVSTQYF; DNA: TGTGCCAGCAGTTCCCCAGTTAGTACGCAGTATTTT
J: TRBJ2-2; D: .; V: TRBV15; size: many; CDR3: CATSTRATGGELFF; DNA: TGTGCCACCAGCACAAGAGCGACAGGCGGGGAGCTGTTTTTT
J: TRBJ1-4; D: TRBD1; V: TRBV5-1; size: many; CDR3: CASSGQGITNEKLFF; DNA: TGCGCCAGCAGCGGACAGGGGATAACTAATGAAAAACTGTTTTTT
J: TRBJ2-3; D: .; V: TRBV27; size: many; CDR3: CASSNSQSTDTQYF; DNA: TGTGCCAGCAGTAACAGCCAAAGCACAGATACGCAGTATTTT
J: TRBJ1-5; D: TRBD1; V: TRBV28; size: many; CDR3: CASSFRRGSRQPQHF; DNA: TGTGCCAGCAGTTTTCGCAGGGGGTCGAGACAGCCCCAGCATTTT
J: TRBJ2-7; D: .; V: TRBV9; size: many; CDR3: CASSLDTYEQYF; DNA: TGTGCCAGCAGCCTCGACACCTACGAGCAGTACTTC
J: TRBJ1-6; D: TRBD1; V: TRBV12-3/TRBV12-4; size: many; CDR3: CASSVTGTALHF; DNA: TGTGCCAGCAGTGTGACAGGGACGGCCCTCCACTTT
J: TRBJ2-1; D: TRBD1; V: TRBV5-1; size: .; CDR3: CASSEGTVGYNEQFF; DNA: TGCGCCAGCAGCGAAGGGACAGTGGGGTACAATGAGCAGTTCTTC
J: TRBJ2-7; D: .; V: TRBV29-1; size: many; CDR3: CSVSPVDSSYEQYF; DNA: TGCAGCGTTTCACCAGTCGACAGCTCCTACGAGCAGTACTTC
J: TRBJ1-5; D: .; V: TRBV5-5; size: many; CDR3: CASSLAPGSSNQPQHF; DNA: TGTGCCAGCAGCTTGGCGCCTGGGTCTAGCAATCAGCCCCAGCATTTT
J: TRBJ2-3; D: .; V: TRBV20-1; size: many; CDR3: CSASRRGGDTQYF; DNA: TGCAGTGCTAGCCGAAGGGGGGGAGATACGCAGTATTTT
J: TRBJ2-1; D: TRBD2; V: TRBV5-1; size: many; CDR3: CASSLLAGAMYNEQFF; DNA: TGCGCCAGCAGCTTACTAGCGGGGGCCATGTACAATGAGCAGTTCTTC